These T cell receptor beta chains were read from a single sample in a study of blood T cells in healthy people across ages. TCRdb itself ran the 5' RACE reads through MiXCR, one entry per CDR3 protein. The sample consists of some 700,000 distinct CDR3 sequences, roughly 43% of them appearing once. The sample taken for sequencing was blood. The origin of the receptors is a woman aged 55 to 70 in good health. CDR3s include the opening cysteine and the closing phenylalanine or tryptophan. Each record gives: J gene, clone size, V gene, D gene, CDR3 protein, CDR3 DNA. The D gene is left open where the match is weak. Clone size is shown for a subset of rows, as once, few, many or a class of expanded clone.

>TRBJ1-4|few|TRBV6-5|NA
CASSQSPQGGYEKLFF
TGTGCCAGCAGTCAGTCCCCCCAGGGTGGTTATGAAAAACTGTTTTTT
>TRBJ2-2|NA|TRBV24-1|TRBD1
CATSDFGQGAGELFF
TGTGCCACCAGTGATTTTGGACAGGGGGCCGGGGAGCTGTTTTTT
>TRBJ2-7|few|TRBV27|NA
CASSLKAGEQYF
TGTGCCAGCAGTTTAAAGGCGGGGGAGCAGTACTTC
>TRBJ2-2|NA|TRBV6-5|NA
CASSYSGSGTGELFF
TGTGCCAGCAGTTACTCCGGGAGCGGGACCGGGGAGCTGTTTTTT
>TRBJ2-7|NA|TRBV4-1|TRBD2
CASSQVLTSGQTPGTSGYEQYF
TGCGCCAGCAGCCAAGTCCTAACCAGCGGACAGACACCCGGAACTAGCGGCTACGAGCAGTACTTC
>TRBJ2-1|NA|TRBV6-5|TRBD2
CASSYASGVVTEQFF
TGTGCCAGCAGTTACGCTAGCGGGGTGGTTACTGAGCAGTTCTTC
>TRBJ1-1|NA|TRBV2|NA
CASSDQQGNTEAFF
TGTGCCAGCAGTGACCAACAGGGGAACACTGAAGCTTTCTTT
>TRBJ2-3|many|TRBV4-3|TRBD2
CASSQDRAGGLTDTQYF
TGCGCCAGCAGCCAAGATAGGGCGGGAGGACTCACAGATACGCAGTATTTT
>TRBJ2-2|NA|TRBV12-3/TRBV12-4|NA
CASGVDTGELFF
TGTGCCAGCGGGGTGGACACCGGGGAGCTGTTTTTT
>TRBJ1-4|few|TRBV12-3/TRBV12-4|NA
CASSSSGATTQTNEKLFF
TGTGCCAGCAGTTCATCCGGGGCCACAACACAGACTAATGAAAAACTGTTTTTT
>TRBJ2-5|NA|TRBV7-2|NA
CASSLAGAGVQETQYF
TGTGCCAGCAGCTTAGCGGGGGCAGGAGTCCAAGAGACCCAGTACTTC
>TRBJ2-3|NA|TRBV7-2|TRBD2
CASSPKTSAGADTQYF
TGTGCCAGCAGCCCCAAAACTAGCGCGGGAGCAGATACGCAGTATTTT
>TRBJ2-3|NA|TRBV5-1|TRBD1
CASTLLGQGVGDTQYF
TGCGCCAGCACTCTTCTTGGACAGGGGGTCGGAGATACGCAGTATTTT
>TRBJ2-3|NA|TRBV6-5|NA
CASRRTVLSTDTQYF
TGTGCCAGCCGAAGGACAGTCCTTAGCACAGATACGCAGTATTTT
>TRBJ2-4|once|TRBV29-1|NA
CSAVDKRNAKNIQYF
TGCAGCGCCGTGGATAAGAGGAACGCCAAAAACATTCAGTACTTC
>TRBJ1-5|NA|TRBV7-8|NA
CASSLKWGQGRERPQHF
TGTGCCAGCAGCTTAAAATGGGGTCAGGGCCGCGAGAGGCCCCAGCATTTT
>TRBJ2-5|NA|TRBV20-1|NA
CSAIGYQETQYF
TGCAGTGCTATCGGGTACCAAGAGACCCAGTACTTC
>TRBJ2-3|few|TRBV5-1|TRBD2
CASSLKWVSGATDTQYF
TGCGCCAGCAGCTTGAAGTGGGTTAGCGGGGCAACAGATACGCAGTATTTT
>TRBJ2-1|NA|TRBV28|TRBD1
CASSPQGVNEQFF
TGTGCCAGCAGTCCCCAGGGGGTCAATGAGCAGTTCTTC
>TRBJ2-4|few|TRBV7-2|NA
CASSLAEGTKNIQYF
TGTGCCAGCAGCTTAGCGGAGGGAACCAAAAACATTCAGTACTTC
>TRBJ2-3|NA|TRBV20-1|TRBD2
CSAQRGGNTQYF
TGCAGTGCCCAGAGGGGAGGGAATACGCAGTATTTT
>TRBJ2-7|few|TRBV10-2|TRBD2
CALCSGKDEQYF
TGCGCTCTTTGTAGCGGGAAAGACGAGCAGTACTTC
>TRBJ2-5|many|TRBV7-9|NA
CATSAQETQYF
TGTGCCACCTCCGCTCAAGAGACCCAGTACTTC
>TRBJ2-1|many|TRBV3-1|TRBD2
CASSQTLAGAHNEQFF
TGTGCCAGCAGCCAAACTCTAGCGGGGGCTCACAATGAGCAGTTCTTC
>TRBJ2-3|NA|TRBV6-5|NA
CASSYGGTGTDTQYF
TGTGCCAGCAGTTACGGGGGAACGGGCACAGATACGCAGTATTTT
>TRBJ2-5|NA|TRBV12-3/TRBV12-4|TRBD2
CASSLAPLAGAGETQYF
TGTGCCAGCAGTTTAGCCCCTCTAGCGGGGGCAGGGGAGACCCAGTACTTC
>TRBJ1-2|few|TRBV18|NA
CASSPDSSHGYTF
TGTGCCAGCTCACCAGACAGCTCCCATGGCTACACCTTC
>TRBJ2-7|NA|TRBV25-1|TRBD2
CASSGGGLAGNYEQYF
TGTGCCAGCAGTGGGGGGGGACTAGCGGGGAACTACGAGCAGTACTTC
>TRBJ2-1|few|TRBV3-1|NA
CASSQDYVLNEQFF
TGTGCCAGCAGCCAAGACTATGTACTAAATGAGCAGTTCTTC
>TRBJ2-1|NA|TRBV6-2/TRBV6-3|TRBD2
CASSRSAGEVVDEQFF
TGTGCCAGCAGTAGATCAGCGGGAGAGGTGGTCGATGAGCAGTTCTTC
>TRBJ1-5|NA|TRBV4-1|NA
CASSQDAGSGQPQHF
TGCGCCAGCAGCCAAGACGCGGGGTCCGGTCAGCCCCAGCATTTT
>TRBJ1-1|once|TRBV20-1|NA
CSAANRPVNTEAFF
TGCAGTGCTGCTAACAGGCCGGTGAACACTGAAGCTTTCTTT
>TRBJ1-2|NA|TRBV7-8|NA
CASSQGSHRASGYTF
TGTGCCAGCAGCCAGGGTTCCCACAGGGCCTCTGGCTACACCTTC
>TRBJ1-5|few|TRBV16|NA
CASSQLQGIPPQHF
TGTGCCAGCAGCCAACTCCAGGGGATTCCGCCCCAGCATTTT
>TRBJ2-7|few|TRBV28|NA
CASSLARQGPYEQYF
TGTGCCAGCAGTTTAGCTCGGCAGGGTCCCTACGAGCAGTACTTC
>TRBJ1-4|NA|TRBV30|NA
CAWSRGREANEKLFF
TGTGCCTGGAGTAGGGGCAGGGAGGCTAATGAAAAACTGTTTTTT
>TRBJ2-5|many|TRBV28|NA
CASSLGARGRETQYF
TGTGCCAGCAGTTTGGGGGCCAGGGGTAGAGAGACCCAGTACTTC
>TRBJ1-6|NA|TRBV7-3|NA
CASSAVGLPGNSPLHF
TGTGCCAGCAGCGCGGTGGGGCTCCCGGGGAATTCACCCCTCCACTTT
>TRBJ2-7|NA|TRBV27|TRBD2
CASSLSAGGPGEQYF
TGTGCCAGCAGTTTATCGGCGGGGGGGCCGGGCGAGCAGTACTTC
>TRBJ2-7|NA|TRBV10-3|NA
CAIRPRNMGEQYF
TGTGCCATCAGGCCTAGGAATATGGGCGAGCAGTACTTC
>TRBJ2-5|few|TRBV28|TRBD1
CASSRQGSLQETQYF
TGTGCCAGCAGCCGACAGGGATCCCTACAAGAGACCCAGTACTTC
>TRBJ1-5|few|TRBV5-1|TRBD1
CASSRKKTGTGGVIGNQPQHF
TGCGCCAGCAGCCGCAAAAAAACCGGGACAGGGGGTGTAATTGGCAATCAGCCCCAGCATTTT
>TRBJ2-3|NA|TRBV6-4|TRBD1
CASSERDSTGTDTQYF
TGTGCCAGCAGTGAAAGGGACAGTACCGGCACAGATACGCAGTATTTT
>TRBJ2-3|NA|TRBV20-1|TRBD2
CSAREGAGSEDTQYF
TGCAGTGCTAGAGAGGGAGCGGGATCGGAAGATACGCAGTATTTT
>TRBJ2-1|few|TRBV28|TRBD2
CASRGTSGRAIEQFF
TGTGCCAGCAGAGGAACTAGCGGGAGGGCCATTGAGCAGTTCTTC
>TRBJ2-7|many|TRBV20-1|NA
CSARSYEQYF
TGCAGTGCTAGGTCCTACGAGCAGTACTTC
>TRBJ1-2|many|TRBV6-2/TRBV6-3|NA
CASSDDSNYGYTF
TGTGCCAGCAGCGACGACTCTAACTATGGCTACACCTTC
>TRBJ2-7|NA|TRBV12-3/TRBV12-4|TRBD2
CASSRASGENEQYF
TGTGCCAGCAGTAGGGCTAGCGGCGAAAACGAGCAGTACTTC
>TRBJ1-2|NA|TRBV6-5|TRBD1
CASRPRPDRVFGYTF
TGTGCCAGCAGGCCACGGCCCGACAGGGTATTCGGCTACACCTTC
>TRBJ1-2|NA|TRBV5-8|TRBD1
CASSLSGQGVYGYTF
TGTGCCAGCAGCTTATCGGGACAGGGGGTTTATGGCTACACCTTC
>TRBJ2-3|few|TRBV4-2|TRBD2
CASSQDLAGAGDTQYF
TGTGCCAGCAGCCAAGATCTAGCGGGGGCGGGAGATACGCAGTATTTT
>TRBJ1-2|NA|TRBV3-1|NA
CASSQRGASGGYTF
TGTGCCAGCAGCCAACGCGGGGCATCGGGTGGCTACACCTTC
>TRBJ2-7|NA|TRBV5-1|TRBD2
CASSLVGGGAPYEQYF
TGCGCCAGCAGCTTGGTTGGCGGGGGGGCTCCCTACGAGCAGTACTTC
>TRBJ2-1|few|TRBV12-3/TRBV12-4|TRBD2
CASSSASGRVNEQFF
TGTGCCAGCAGTTCCGCTAGCGGGAGGGTCAATGAGCAGTTCTTC
>TRBJ2-1|few|TRBV27|TRBD1
CASRPGTGCEQFF
TGTGCCAGCAGGCCCGGGACAGGGTGTGAGCAGTTCTTC
>TRBJ2-1|NA|TRBV20-1|TRBD2
CSARAGTSQFF
TGCAGTGCTAGGGCGGGGACTAGCCAGTTCTTC
>TRBJ2-5|many|TRBV6-5|NA
CASSPEGETQYF
TGTGCCAGCAGCCCCGAGGGGGAGACCCAGTACTTC
>TRBJ2-5|NA|TRBV7-3|TRBD2
CASSSLSGGANEQYF
TGTGCCAGCAGCTCCCTTAGCGGGGGGGCCAATGAGCAGTACTTC
>TRBJ2-1|few|TRBV4-3|TRBD2
CASSQAVNGLAGVNEQFF
TGCGCCAGCAGCCAAGCGGTAAATGGGCTAGCGGGAGTCAATGAGCAGTTCTTC